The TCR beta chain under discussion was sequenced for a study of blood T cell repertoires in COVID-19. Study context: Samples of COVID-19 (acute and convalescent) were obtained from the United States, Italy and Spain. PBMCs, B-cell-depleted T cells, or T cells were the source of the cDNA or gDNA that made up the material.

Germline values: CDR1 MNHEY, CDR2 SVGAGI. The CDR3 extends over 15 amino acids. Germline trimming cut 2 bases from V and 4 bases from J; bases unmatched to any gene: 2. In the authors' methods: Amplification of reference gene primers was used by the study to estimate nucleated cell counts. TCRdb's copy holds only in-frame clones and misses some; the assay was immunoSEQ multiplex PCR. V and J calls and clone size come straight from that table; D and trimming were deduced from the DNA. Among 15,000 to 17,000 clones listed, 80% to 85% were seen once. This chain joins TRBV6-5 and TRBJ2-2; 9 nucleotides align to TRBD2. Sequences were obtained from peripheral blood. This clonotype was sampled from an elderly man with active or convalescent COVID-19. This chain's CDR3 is CASSYPSGATGELFF. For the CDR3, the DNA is TGTGCCAGCAGTTACCCTAGCGGGGCCACCGGGGAGCTGTTTTTT.